This T cell receptor (beta chain) was observed in a study of T cells in women clearing cervical HPV infection. On this clone: Read sequence stops 3 residues before the CDR3 end, and the germline J gene provides the missing end.

Trimming took off 1 base at V and 5 bases at J, with 9 bases between the two ends. The CDR3 runs 13 residues. Germline V gene lookup returns CDR1 GTSNPN and CDR2 SVGIG (reference sequence). Method: immunoSEQ multiplex PCR; TCRdb's copy keeps in-frame clones and lacks some. The sample table sets out around 31,000 clones. Sequences were obtained from blood buffy coat. This receptor was identified in a woman between 18 and 70 years old with a cervical HPV16 infection that either progressed to CIN3+ or cleared (not recorded which). The rearrangement links TRBV30 to TRBJ1-5; possibly TRBD1 for D (5 bases). CDR3 DNA, as far as it was read: TGTGCCTGGAGTGAGGGGATAGATCAGCCC. Protein product: CAWSEGIDQP. In full, the CDR3 reads CAWSEGIDQPQHF. Full variable domain (remainder filled in from reference TRBV30 and TRBJ1-5): SQTIHQWPATLVQPVGSPLSLECTVEGTSNPNLYWYRQAAGRGLQLLFYSVGIGQISSEVPQNLSASRPQDRQFILSSKKLLLSDSGFYLCAWSEGIDQPQHFGDGTRLSIL.